This TCR beta chain was captured by sequencing in a study of shared clonotypes between healthy human individuals (dated by TCRdb to the early 2020s). In the study overall: The cohort included a few men and two women between 18 and 49 years of age. For each donor, CD4 naive and CD4 memory were each given three plates, CD8 naive was given two plates, and CD8 memory was given one plate. Blood TCR repertoires of a handful of healthy adults were deeply sequenced to estimate repertoire size and the extent of clonotype sharing between individuals. Different laboratories and diverse techniques were used to prepare libraries and sequence TCR repertoires, to increase sequencing depth and limit assay-specific biases. Between about 0.8 and 9 billion PBMCs per donor were obtained by leukapheresis. Summary of the overall study and its limitations: Approximately 5% of naive CD4, around 3.6% of naive CD8, around 2.3% of memory CD4, and around 0.4% of memory CD8 clonotypes were shared across several donors. Compared with non-shared clonotypes, clonotypes shared by all four sorted-subset donors had higher generation probabilities. Pairwise subsampling led to the expectation that sequencing depth would affect the degree of clonotype sharing among donors. Even with the large sequencing depth, rarefaction of the sorted-subset datasets indicated that sequencing was incomplete. Naive subsets generally had larger estimated clonotype richness than memory subsets did. Because the study included a small number of donors, the genetic and exposure-history diversity represented was limited. Only blood was sampled, and tissue TCR repertoires likely differ from those in blood.

Turning to this clone: Its recognized antigen is unknown. Base qualities are not recorded, but no much larger clone differs from it by a single base.

TCR CDR3 regions were amplified from genomic DNA by multiplex PCR using the deep immunoSEQ assay. For each cell subset, the extracted genomic DNA was distributed evenly across all wells of several immunoSEQ 96-well plates, and each plate served as one replicate. For sorted subsets, each replicate PCR was loaded with around 220 ng genomic DNA, equivalent to approximately 33,000 T cell genomes. The purified libraries were quantified using a Qubit 3.0 fluorometer, sized with a Bioanalyzer 2100, and then quantified again using the KAPA Library Quantification kit. Every immunoSEQ 96-well plate was sequenced on a separate single-read 150-cycle Illumina NextSeq 550 flow cell. The paper's processing steps were these. Because the immunoSEQ output held only junctional sequences and lacked quality scores, the filtering could not match the filtering applied to full-length reads. To assign V/J genes and CDR3, sequences were annotated using PyIR, a Python wrapper for IgBLAST v1.9, with IMGT germline references. Reads were removed for weak V/J assignments (E-value above 1e-6), missing CDR3, stop codons, out-of-frame junctions, or ambiguous translated residues. V3J clonotypes were defined as sequences sharing the same inferred V gene, J gene, and CDR3 amino acid sequence. Percentage overlap between repertoires was computed as shared unique clonotypes divided by the size of the smaller repertoire. RTK rarefaction, the Chao1 estimator, and Recon v2.1 estimates of unobserved clonotypes were used to assess repertoire richness. Generation probabilities for all TCRbeta clonotypes obtained by the gDNA method from several donors were computed using OLGA. In its TCRdb copy, this immuneACCESS table keeps in-frame sequences only and misses some clones. Where compared with another copy, unresolved V genes explain less than half of these, and the others have no known cause. V, J and clone size are taken as reported in that table, and D and trimming were inferred from the DNA itself. The sample records 450,000 to 700,000 clones, 95% of which are singletons. Jointly, the top ten make up 0.095% to 0.12% of the sample.

Taken from cysteine to phenylalanine, the CDR3 has 12 residues. This entry keeps only the CDR3 DNA: 36 bases, framed from base 1. According to the germline V gene, CDR1 reads SNHLY and CDR2 reads FYNNEI. V and J are truncated by 6 bases and 4 bases respectively, leaving an intervening sequence of 9 bases. CD8 naive samples were obtained by positive selection for CCR7 among CD45RO-negative cells, yielding a CD45RA+CCR7+ population from which TemRA cells were excluded. The donors were healthy, HIV-negative adults with no recently reported acute infections or vaccinations. All donors were Caucasian adults living in Nashville, Tennessee, USA. Blood was obtained by leukapheresis, after which PBMCs were separated by Ficoll-Histopaque density gradient centrifugation and cryopreserved in liquid nitrogen vapor phase. Analytical flow cytometry was used to check the purity and quantity of each magnetically sorted T cell population. Each sorted fraction had its genomic DNA isolated and then quantified by UV absorbance on a Nanodrop 2000c.

Input material: naive CD8+ T cells sorted from blood. This sample's cell subset or site label indicates: CD45RA+CCR7+. The rearrangement joined TRBV2 to TRBJ2-5, with no confidently assigned D gene. This clonotype originated in a woman aged 30 to 39 in good health. CDR3 loop: CASRDGLETQYF. The DNA sequence is TGTGCCAGCAGGGACGGATTAGAGACCCAGTACTTC.